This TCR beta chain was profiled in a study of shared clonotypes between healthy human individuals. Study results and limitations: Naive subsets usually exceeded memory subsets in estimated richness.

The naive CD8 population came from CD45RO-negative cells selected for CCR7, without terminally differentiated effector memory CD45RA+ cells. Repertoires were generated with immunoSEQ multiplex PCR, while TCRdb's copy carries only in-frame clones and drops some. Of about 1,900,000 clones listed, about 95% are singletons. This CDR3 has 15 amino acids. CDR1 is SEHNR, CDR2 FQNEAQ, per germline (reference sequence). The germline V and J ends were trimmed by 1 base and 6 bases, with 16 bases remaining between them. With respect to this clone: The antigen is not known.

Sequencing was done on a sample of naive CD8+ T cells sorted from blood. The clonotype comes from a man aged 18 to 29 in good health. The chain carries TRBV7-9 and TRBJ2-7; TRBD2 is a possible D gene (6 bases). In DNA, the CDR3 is TGTGCCAGCAGCTTAGTGCAAGGACTACCCCTCGAGCAGTACTTC. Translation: CASSLVQGLPLEQYF.